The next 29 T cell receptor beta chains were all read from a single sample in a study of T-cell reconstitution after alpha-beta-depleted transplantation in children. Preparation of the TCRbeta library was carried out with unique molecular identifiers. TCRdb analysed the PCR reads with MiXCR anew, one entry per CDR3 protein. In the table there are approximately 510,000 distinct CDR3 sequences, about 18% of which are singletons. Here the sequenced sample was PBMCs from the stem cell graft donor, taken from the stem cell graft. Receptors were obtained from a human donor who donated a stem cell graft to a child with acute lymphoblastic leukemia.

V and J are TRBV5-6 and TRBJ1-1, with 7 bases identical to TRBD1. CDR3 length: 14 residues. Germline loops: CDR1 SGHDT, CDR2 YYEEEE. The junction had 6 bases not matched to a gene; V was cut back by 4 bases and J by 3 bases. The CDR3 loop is CASSPTGTYTEAFF. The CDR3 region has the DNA TGTGCCAGCAGCCCGACAGGGACATACACTGAAGCTTTCTTT.

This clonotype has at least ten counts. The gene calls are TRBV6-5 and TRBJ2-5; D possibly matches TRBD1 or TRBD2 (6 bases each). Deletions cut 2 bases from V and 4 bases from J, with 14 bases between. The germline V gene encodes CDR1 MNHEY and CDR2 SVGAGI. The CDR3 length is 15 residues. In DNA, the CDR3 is TGTGCCAGCAGTTACGAGGTCTGGGGGGCAGAGACCCAGTACTTC. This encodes CASSYEVWGAETQYF.

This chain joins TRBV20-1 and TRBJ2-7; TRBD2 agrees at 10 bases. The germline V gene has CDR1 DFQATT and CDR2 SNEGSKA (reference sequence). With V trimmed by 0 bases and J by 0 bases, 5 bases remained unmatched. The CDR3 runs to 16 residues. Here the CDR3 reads CSARDGLADFSYEQYF. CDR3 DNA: TGCAGTGCTAGAGACGGACTAGCGGACTTCTCCTACGAGCAGTACTTC.

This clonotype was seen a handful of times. CDR3 residues: CASTGGAGANVLTF. The CDR3 DNA is TGTGCCAGCACGGGGGGGGCCGGGGCCAACGTCCTGACTTTC. The V gene is TRBV7-9, the J gene TRBJ2-6; 8 bases are shared with TRBD2. Looked up from germline, CDR1 is SEHNR and CDR2 is FQNEAQ (reference sequence). The CDR3 has 14 residues. V was pared by 7 bases and J by 4 bases, with 3 bases of the junction left unmatched.

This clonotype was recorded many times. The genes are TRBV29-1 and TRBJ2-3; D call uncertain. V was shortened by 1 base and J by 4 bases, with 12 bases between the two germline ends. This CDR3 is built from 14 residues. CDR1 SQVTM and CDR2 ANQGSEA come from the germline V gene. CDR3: CSVEGGLIPDTQYF. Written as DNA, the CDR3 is TGCAGCGTTGAAGGGGGTCTGATACCAGATACGCAGTATTTT.

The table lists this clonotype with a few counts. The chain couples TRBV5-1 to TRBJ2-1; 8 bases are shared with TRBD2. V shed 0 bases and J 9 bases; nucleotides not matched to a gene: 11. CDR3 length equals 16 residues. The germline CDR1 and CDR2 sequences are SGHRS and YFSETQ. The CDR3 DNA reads TGCGCCAGCAGCTTGGGACCAGCGGGAGAGGGGCTTGAGCAGTTCTTC. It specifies CASSLGPAGEGLEQFF.

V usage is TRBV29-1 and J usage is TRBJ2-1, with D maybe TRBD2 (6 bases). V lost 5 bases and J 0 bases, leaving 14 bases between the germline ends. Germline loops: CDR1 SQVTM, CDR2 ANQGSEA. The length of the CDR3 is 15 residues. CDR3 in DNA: TGCAGCGTTTCCGGGGGTGCGAGCTCCTACAATGAGCAGTTCTTC. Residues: CSVSGGASSYNEQFF.

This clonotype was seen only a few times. The CDR3 is CSAEVGTSGSNEQFF. CDR3 sequence (DNA): TGCAGTGCCGAAGTCGGGACTAGCGGGAGTAATGAGCAGTTCTTC. V is TRBV20-1 and J is TRBJ2-1; 14 bases agree with TRBD2. Trimming at V came to 6 bases and at J to 7 bases, leaving 8 bases not matched to a gene. Germline CDR1 reads DFQATT; CDR2 reads SNEGSKA (reference sequence). This CDR3 region has 15 residues.

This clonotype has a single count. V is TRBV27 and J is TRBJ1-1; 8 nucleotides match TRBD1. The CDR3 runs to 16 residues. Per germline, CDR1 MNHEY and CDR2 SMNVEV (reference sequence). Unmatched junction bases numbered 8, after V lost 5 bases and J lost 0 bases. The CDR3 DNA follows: TGTGCCAGCAGTGGCGACAGGGGCCGCTTGAACACTGAAGCTTTCTTT. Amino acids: CASSGDRGRLNTEAFF.

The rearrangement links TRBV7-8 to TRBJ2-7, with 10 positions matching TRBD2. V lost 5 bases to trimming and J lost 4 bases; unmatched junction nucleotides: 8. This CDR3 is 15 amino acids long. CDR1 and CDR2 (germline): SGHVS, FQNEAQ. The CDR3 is CASSPYSGRSYEQYF. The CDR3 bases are TGTGCCAGCAGCCCCTATAGCGGGAGGTCTTACGAGCAGTACTTC.

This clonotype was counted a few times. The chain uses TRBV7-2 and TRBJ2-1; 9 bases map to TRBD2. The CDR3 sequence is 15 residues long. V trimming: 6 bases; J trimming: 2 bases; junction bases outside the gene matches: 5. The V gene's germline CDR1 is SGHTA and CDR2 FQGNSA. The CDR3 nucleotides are TGTGCCAGCAGACGACTAGCGGAACCCTACAATGAGCAGTTCTTC. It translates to CASRRLAEPYNEQFF.

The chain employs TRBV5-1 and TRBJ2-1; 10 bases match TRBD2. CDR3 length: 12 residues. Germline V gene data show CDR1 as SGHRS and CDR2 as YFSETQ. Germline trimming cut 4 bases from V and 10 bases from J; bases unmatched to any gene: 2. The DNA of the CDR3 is TGCGCCAGCAGCGTGGGACTAGCGGAGCAGTTCTTC. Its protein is CASSVGLAEQFF.

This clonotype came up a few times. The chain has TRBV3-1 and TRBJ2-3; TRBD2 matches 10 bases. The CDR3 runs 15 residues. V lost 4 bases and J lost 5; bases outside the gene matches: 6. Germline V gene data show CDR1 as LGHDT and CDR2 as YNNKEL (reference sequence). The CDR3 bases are TGTGCCAGCAGCCGGGGGACTAGCGAGCTAGATACGCAGTATTTT. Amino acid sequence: CASSRGTSELDTQYF.

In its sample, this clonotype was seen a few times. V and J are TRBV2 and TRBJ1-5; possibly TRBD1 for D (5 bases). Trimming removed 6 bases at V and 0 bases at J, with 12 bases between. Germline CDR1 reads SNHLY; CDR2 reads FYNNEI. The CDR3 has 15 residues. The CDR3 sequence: CASRGDSYSNQPQHF. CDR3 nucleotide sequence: TGTGCCAGCAGGGGAGACAGTTATAGCAATCAGCCCCAGCATTTT.

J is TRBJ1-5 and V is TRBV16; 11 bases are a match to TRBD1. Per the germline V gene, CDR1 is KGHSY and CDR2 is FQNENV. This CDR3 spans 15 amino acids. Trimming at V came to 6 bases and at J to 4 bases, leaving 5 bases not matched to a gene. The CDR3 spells CASSRDRGNNQPQHF. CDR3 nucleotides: TGTGCCAGCAGTCGGGACAGGGGGAATAATCAGCCCCAGCATTTT.

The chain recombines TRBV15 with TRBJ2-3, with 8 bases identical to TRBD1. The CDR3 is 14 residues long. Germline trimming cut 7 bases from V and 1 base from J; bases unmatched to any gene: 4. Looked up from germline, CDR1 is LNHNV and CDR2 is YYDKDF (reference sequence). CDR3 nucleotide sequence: TGTGCCACCACCCCGACAGGGGGCACAGATACGCAGTATTTT. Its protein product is CATTPTGGTDTQYF.

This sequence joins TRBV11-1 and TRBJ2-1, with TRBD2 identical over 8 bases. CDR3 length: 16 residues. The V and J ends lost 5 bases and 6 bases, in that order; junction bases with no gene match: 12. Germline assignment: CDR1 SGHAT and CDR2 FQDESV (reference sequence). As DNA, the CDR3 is TGTGCCAGCAGCGCCGGGGCGGGAGGAACGATCAATGAGCAGTTCTTC. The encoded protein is CASSAGAGGTINEQFF.

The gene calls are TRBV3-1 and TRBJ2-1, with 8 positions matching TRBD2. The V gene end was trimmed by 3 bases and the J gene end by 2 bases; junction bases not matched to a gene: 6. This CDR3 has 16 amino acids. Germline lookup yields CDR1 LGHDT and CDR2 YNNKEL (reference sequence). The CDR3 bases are TGTGCCAGCAGCCAGGCTAGCGGGTTTACCTACAATGAGCAGTTCTTC. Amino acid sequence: CASSQASGFTYNEQFF.

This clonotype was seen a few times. For the CDR3, the DNA is TGTGCCAGCAGCTATCGGAGCTCTGGAAACACCATATATTTT. Translated: CASSYRSSGNTIYF. The V gene is TRBV12-3 or TRBV12-4, the J gene TRBJ1-3; D is unclear. V lost 6 bases and J lost 0, with 9 bases in between. The CDR3 has 14 amino acids.

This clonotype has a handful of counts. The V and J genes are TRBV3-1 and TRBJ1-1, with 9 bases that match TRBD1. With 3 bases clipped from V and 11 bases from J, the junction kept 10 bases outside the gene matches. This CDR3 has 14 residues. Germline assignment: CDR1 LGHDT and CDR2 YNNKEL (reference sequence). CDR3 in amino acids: CASSHTTWDRDAFF. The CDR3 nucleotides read TGTGCCAGCAGCCATACCACCTGGGACAGGGATGCTTTCTTT.

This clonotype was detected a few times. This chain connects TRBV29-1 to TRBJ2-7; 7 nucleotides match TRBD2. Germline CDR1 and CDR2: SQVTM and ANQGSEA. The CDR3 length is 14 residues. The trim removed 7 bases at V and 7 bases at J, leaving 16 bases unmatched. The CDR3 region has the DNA TGCAGCGCCCTCGGGGGGACTCATAAGTGGGAGCAGTACTTC. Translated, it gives CSALGGTHKWEQYF.

CDR3 DNA sequence: TGTGCCAGCAGTCTTGGGCCCGATTTCTACGAGCAGTACTTC. Protein product: CASSLGPDFYEQYF. The rearrangement uses TRBV7-3 and TRBJ2-7, with D uncertain. V was cut by 6 bases and J by 3 bases, with 15 bases left in between. The CDR3 runs to 14 residues. The germline CDR1 and CDR2 sequences are SGHTA and FQGTGA.

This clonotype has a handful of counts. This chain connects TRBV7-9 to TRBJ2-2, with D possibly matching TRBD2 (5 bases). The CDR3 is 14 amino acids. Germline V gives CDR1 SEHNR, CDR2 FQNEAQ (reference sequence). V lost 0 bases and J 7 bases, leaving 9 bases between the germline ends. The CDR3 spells CASSLALTSGELFF. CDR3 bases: TGTGCCAGCAGCTTAGCCCTCACTAGCGGGGAGCTGTTTTTT.

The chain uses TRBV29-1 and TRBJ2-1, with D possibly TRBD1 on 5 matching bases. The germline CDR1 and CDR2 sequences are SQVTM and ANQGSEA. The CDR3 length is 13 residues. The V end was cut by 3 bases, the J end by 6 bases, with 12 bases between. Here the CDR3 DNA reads TGCAGCGTTGAGTCGCAGGGCGGCAATGAGCAGTTCTTC. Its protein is CSVESQGGNEQFF.

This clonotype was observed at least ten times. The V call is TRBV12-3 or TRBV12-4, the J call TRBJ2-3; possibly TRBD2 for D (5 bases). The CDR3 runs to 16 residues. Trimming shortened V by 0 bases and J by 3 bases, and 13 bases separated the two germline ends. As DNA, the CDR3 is TGTGCCAGCAGTTTAGCGCCCGGGATTCGGACAGATACGCAGTATTTT. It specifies CASSLAPGIRTDTQYF.

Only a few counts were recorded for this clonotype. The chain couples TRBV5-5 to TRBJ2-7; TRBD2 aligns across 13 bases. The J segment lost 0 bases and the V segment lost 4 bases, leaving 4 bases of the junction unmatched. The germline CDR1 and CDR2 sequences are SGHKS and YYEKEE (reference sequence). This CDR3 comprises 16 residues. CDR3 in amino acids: CASSEGLAGNSYEQYF. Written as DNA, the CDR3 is TGTGCCAGCAGCGAGGGACTAGCGGGGAACTCCTACGAGCAGTACTTC.

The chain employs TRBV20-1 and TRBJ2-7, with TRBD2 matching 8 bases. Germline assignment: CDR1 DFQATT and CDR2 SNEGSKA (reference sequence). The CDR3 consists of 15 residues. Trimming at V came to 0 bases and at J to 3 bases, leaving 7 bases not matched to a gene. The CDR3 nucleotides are TGCAGTGCTAGAGATCCGGGGCGGGAGGACTACGAGCAGTACTTC. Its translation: CSARDPGREDYEQYF.

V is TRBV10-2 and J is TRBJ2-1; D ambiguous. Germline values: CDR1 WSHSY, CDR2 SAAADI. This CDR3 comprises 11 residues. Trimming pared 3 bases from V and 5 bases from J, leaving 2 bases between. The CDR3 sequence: CASSDHNEQFF. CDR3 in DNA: TGCGCCAGCAGTGACCACAATGAGCAGTTCTTC.

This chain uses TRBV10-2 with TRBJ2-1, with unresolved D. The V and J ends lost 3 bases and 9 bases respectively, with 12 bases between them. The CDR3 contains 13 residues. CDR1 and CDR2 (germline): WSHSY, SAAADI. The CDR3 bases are TGCGCCAGCAGTGATCACCTTTCTTCTGAGCAGTTCTTC. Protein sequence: CASSDHLSSEQFF.